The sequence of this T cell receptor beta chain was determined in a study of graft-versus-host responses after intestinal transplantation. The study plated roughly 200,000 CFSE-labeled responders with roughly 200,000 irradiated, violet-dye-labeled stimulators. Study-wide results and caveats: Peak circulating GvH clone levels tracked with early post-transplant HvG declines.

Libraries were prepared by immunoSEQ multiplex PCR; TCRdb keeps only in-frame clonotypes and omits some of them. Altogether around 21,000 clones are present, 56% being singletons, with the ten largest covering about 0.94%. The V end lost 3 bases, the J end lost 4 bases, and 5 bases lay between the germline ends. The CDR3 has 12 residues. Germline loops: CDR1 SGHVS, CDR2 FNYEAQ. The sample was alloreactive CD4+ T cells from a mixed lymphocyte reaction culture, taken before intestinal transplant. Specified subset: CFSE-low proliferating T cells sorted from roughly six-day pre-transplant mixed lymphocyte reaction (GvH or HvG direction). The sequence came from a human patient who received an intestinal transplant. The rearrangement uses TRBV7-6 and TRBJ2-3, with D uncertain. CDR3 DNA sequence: TGTGCCAGCAGCTTTCAGTCAGATACGCAGTATTTT. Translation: CASSFQSDTQYF.